These 17 T cell receptor beta chains share one sample of origin, sequenced in a study of T cells in Graves' hyperthyroidism and ophthalmopathy (dated by TCRdb to between 2018 and 2021). Library creation used multiplex PCR. Instrument on record: Illumina HiSeq 2000. Amplification of TCR beta CDR3 regions was carried out from RNA transcripts. The TCR CDR3 was subjected to a first round of RT-PCR using the HTBI primer set and the Qiagen OneStep RT-PCR kit. The raw public data were reprocessed by TCRdb itself: fastp quality trimming at Q25, MiXCR clonotype calling, in-frame beta chains only. Entries are consolidated by CDR3 protein sequence, retaining the most common genes and DNA. The sample contains approximately 560,000 distinct CDR3 sequences, approximately 14% of them found a single time. Around 7.5% of the sample is held by the ten biggest clonotypes. The sample was blood. The receptors come from a woman aged 25 to 39 with Graves' hyperthyroidism.

This clonotype has a count of ten or more. The chain combines TRBV11-1 with TRBJ2-6; D gene unclear. Germline V gives CDR1 SGHAT, CDR2 FQDESV (reference sequence). With 3 bases removed from V and 0 bases from J, the gap between germline ends came to 12 bases. The CDR3 has 17 residues. The CDR3 bases are TGTGCCAGCAGCTTTTCGCCTGCCCGCTCTGGGGCCAACGTCCTGACTTTC. Translating it yields CASSFSPARSGANVLTF.

This clonotype was found many times. V and J are TRBV12-3 or TRBV12-4 and TRBJ1-3; 7 bases align to TRBD1. CDR3 length: 14 residues. Trimming cost V 6 bases and J 2 bases; bases outside gene matches: 4. The CDR3: CASRPGTAGNTIYF. The CDR3 DNA sequence: TGTGCCAGCAGACCAGGGACAGCTGGAAACACCATATATTTT.

The V call is TRBV12-5, the J call TRBJ1-1; possibly TRBD1 for D (6 bases). This CDR3 contains 16 residues. Germline V gene data show CDR1 as LGHNT and CDR2 as FRNRAP. V was cut by 4 bases and J by 0 bases, with 15 bases left in between. CDR3 bases: TGTGCTAGTGGTTCGACTACGACAGGCCTGAACACTGAAGCTTTCTTT. Its protein product is CASGSTTTGLNTEAFF.

This clonotype was counted at least ten times. The rearrangement joins TRBV12-3 or TRBV12-4 to TRBJ1-2, with D possibly TRBD1 on 5 matching bases. The CDR3 covers 16 residues. Trimming cost V 2 bases and J 0 bases, with 13 bases left between them. The CDR3 bases are TGTGCCAGCAGTTTATCGGCCGGGGGACCTAACTATGGCTACACCTTC. Amino acid sequence: CASSLSAGGPNYGYTF.

Many counts were recorded for this clonotype. This sequence joins TRBV10-3 and TRBJ2-1; D possibly matches TRBD1 or TRBD2 (5 bases each). V lost 7 bases, J lost 5 bases, and 18 bases lay in between. The CDR3 is made up of 15 amino acids. Germline V gene lookup returns CDR1 ENHRY and CDR2 SYGVKD. This CDR3 reads CAITLGPNADNEQFF. CDR3 bases: TGTGCCATCACCCTGGGACCAAACGCGGACAATGAGCAGTTCTTC.

This clonotype was counted many times. The chain combines TRBV20-1 with TRBJ2-7; the D gene is possibly TRBD2 (6 bases). Trimming cost V 1 base and J 0 bases, with 16 bases left between them. Germline CDR1 is DFQATT and CDR2 is SNEGSKA (reference sequence). The CDR3 has 16 amino acids. CDR3 sequence reads: CSARAGRAGFSYEQYF. The CDR3 nucleotides are TGCAGTGCTAGAGCGGGGCGGGCGGGATTCTCCTACGAGCAGTACTTC.

This clonotype was seen more than once but under ten times. The chain couples TRBV6-1 to TRBJ1-5, with D tentatively TRBD1 (6 bases). V was trimmed by 7 bases and J by 4 bases, leaving 14 bases between them. CDR1 is MNHNS and CDR2 is SASEGT in the germline V gene. This CDR3 comprises 14 residues. DNA for the CDR3: TGTGCCAGCAACTCCGGACAGCCTAATCAGCCCCAGCATTTT. It yields the protein CASNSGQPNQPQHF.

Ten or more counts support this clonotype. Here the CDR3 reads CASSLVVGGTKIGTQYF. CDR3 nucleotide sequence: TGTGCCAGCAGTTTAGTCGTGGGAGGGACGAAAATCGGGACCCAGTACTTC. The rearrangement uses TRBV27 and TRBJ2-5; 7 bases agree with TRBD2. The CDR3 extends over 17 amino acids. The germline V gene encodes CDR1 MNHEY and CDR2 SMNVEV (reference sequence). The ends lost 2 bases at V and 7 bases at J; junction bases unmatched: 16.

At least ten counts were recorded for this clonotype. This chain joins TRBV19 and TRBJ2-1; the match to TRBD2 covers 15 bases. Germline CDR1 and CDR2: LNHDA and SQIVND (reference sequence). J gave up 3 bases and V 4 bases, and 22 bases lay outside the gene matches. This CDR3 contains 23 residues. The CDR3 protein is CASSSTGAPGTSGRSLNYNEQFF. DNA for the CDR3: TGTGCCAGTAGTAGCACCGGGGCCCCCGGGACTAGCGGGAGGTCGCTCAACTACAATGAGCAGTTCTTC.

The DNA of the CDR3 is TGTGCCAGCAGTAGATTGACAGGGGCGAATATGTATGAGCAGTTCTTC. This codes for CASSRLTGANMYEQFF. The J gene is TRBJ2-1, the V gene TRBV6-1, with 8 nucleotides matching TRBD1. V trimming: 5 bases; J trimming: 8 bases; junction bases outside the gene matches: 14. The length of the CDR3 is 16 residues. The V gene's germline CDR1 is MNHNS and CDR2 SASEGT.

This clonotype was observed a few times. The CDR3 sequence is CSASVQGEKLFF. The CDR3 DNA reads as TGCAGCGCCTCCGTGCAGGGAGAAAAACTGTTTTTT. The chain is built from TRBV29-1 and TRBJ1-4; perhaps TRBD1 as D (5 bases). Per the germline V gene, CDR1 is SQVTM and CDR2 is ANQGSEA. V lost 7 bases and J 8 bases, leaving 14 bases between the germline ends. The CDR3 is 12 amino acids.

The J gene is TRBJ2-1, the V gene TRBV3-1; no clear D gene. Germline CDR1 and CDR2: LGHDT and YNNKEL (reference sequence). Trimming left V 0 bases short and J 16 bases short, with 10 bases between. This CDR3 has 11 residues. CDR3 in amino acids: CASSQERKRFF. CDR3 nucleotides: TGTGCCAGCAGCCAAGAGCGGAAGAGATTCTTC.

This clonotype was detected many times. This chain connects TRBV30 to TRBJ2-2; 10 nucleotides line up with TRBD2. This CDR3 spans 14 amino acids. J was trimmed by 5 bases and V by 3 bases; bases with no gene match: 3. From germline, CDR1 is GTSNPN and CDR2 SVGIG (reference sequence). The CDR3 here is CAWRVAGGTGELFF. The CDR3 DNA reads TGTGCCTGGAGGGTAGCGGGAGGAACCGGGGAGCTGTTTTTT. The full variable domain, with the rest looked up from reference TRBV30 and TRBJ2-2, is SQTIHQWPATLVQPVGSPLSLECTVEGTSNPNLYWYRQAAGRGLQLLFYSVGIGQISSEVPQNLSASRPQDRQFILSSKKLLLSDSGFYLCAWRVAGGTGELFFGEGSRLTVL.

This clonotype was counted a few times. The V call is TRBV3-1, the J call TRBJ2-1, with TRBD2 as a possible D gene (5 bases). Germline-derived CDR1 and CDR2 are LGHDT and YNNKEL (reference sequence). The length of the CDR3 is 14 residues. V lost 2 bases to trimming and J lost 2 bases, with 7 bases between them. CDR3 region: CASSQREAYNEQFF. The CDR3 DNA reads TGTGCCAGCAGCCAACGGGAAGCCTACAATGAGCAGTTCTTC.

This clonotype has ten or more counts. The rearrangement links TRBV18 to TRBJ1-1, with D maybe TRBD1 (5 bases). The V end lost 4 bases, the J end lost 4 bases, and 10 bases lay between the germline ends. From germline, CDR1 is KGHSH and CDR2 LQKENI. This CDR3 is 13 amino acids long. In DNA, the CDR3 is TGTGCCAGCTCACGAGGGGAAGGCACTGAAGCTTTCTTT. Encoded protein: CASSRGEGTEAFF.

This clonotype was observed a few times. V gene TRBV7-9 combines with J gene TRBJ2-7, with D unresolved. Germline CDR1 SEHNR, CDR2 FQNEAQ (reference sequence). The V and J ends lost 5 bases and 4 bases respectively, with 9 bases between them. The length of the CDR3 is 12 residues. As DNA, the CDR3 is TGTGCCAGCAGCGAACATACATACGAGCAGTACTTC. Its translation: CASSEHTYEQYF.

This clonotype was counted many times. The V gene is TRBV5-1, the J gene TRBJ2-7; 9 bases are a match to TRBD1. The germline gives CDR1 SGHRS, CDR2 YFSETQ. V gave up 0 bases and J gave up 5 bases; unmatched junction bases: 6. This CDR3 contains 15 residues. The CDR3 protein is CASSLGGTGLNEQYF. The CDR3 DNA is TGCGCCAGCAGCTTGGGCGGGACAGGGTTAAACGAGCAGTACTTC.